One TCR beta chain is described in this entry. The antigen this receptor binds is unknown. This may come from a read error, since a much larger clone is one base off. This record belongs to a study of molecular identifiers for immune sequencing clone quantification (dated by TCRdb to about 2018). Regarding the study in general: For a replicate experiment, the RNA from either about 20,000 or 100,000 naive CD8 T cells was divided into five aliquots, and four of those aliquots went on to sequencing. CD8 T cells were used in a methods study to benchmark molecular-identifier clustering-based TCR repertoire sequencing (MIDCIRS) and TCR RNA copy counting.

Naive CD8 T cell libraries were made from roughly 20,000 to 1,000,000 sorted cells using 10%, 30% or 50% of purified RNA. Naive CD8 T cells, defined as CD8+CD4-CCR7+CD45RA+, were FACS-sorted into RLT Plus buffer on a BD FACSAria II. Nine to eleven TCR copies' worth of Jurkat RNA were spiked into roughly 19,000-1,000,000 naive CD8 T cell samples to test detection sensitivity. Enrichment of CD8 T cells was performed with RosetteSep CD8+ T Cell Enrichment Cocktail and Ficoll-Paque, after which ACK red cell lysis was carried out. Libraries came from PCR. Sequencing used a NextSeq 500. Bulk TCR libraries were prepared as previously described, using TCR primers listed in Table S5. Total RNA was purified with the Qiagen AllPrep DNA/RNA kit. Before analysis, reads from multiple sequencing runs of the same library were pooled. The study's own analysis went as follows. Reads were retained only if an exact TCR constant sequence was present, and the retained reads were trimmed to 150 nt and grouped according to their 12-nt molecular barcodes. Reads in each barcode group were sub-clustered using a 15% Levenshtein threshold, and a quality-weighted consensus sequence was built for each RNA molecule. Non-functional sequences were discarded, and so were lower-count sequences lying one edit away from another sequence. On the basis of fitting two negative binomial distributions, barcode sub-clusters with fewer than 20% of the maximum read count were discarded. TCRdb itself trimmed the public reads at Q25 with fastp, ran MiXCR and retained productive beta chains. Rows with one shared CDR3 protein collapse into an entry with the most common genes and DNA. Clone size and V and J calls follow TCRdb, not the original study. For this sample the table gives some 680,000 distinct CDR3 sequences, of which less than 30% were detected only once. 0.78% of the sample goes to the ten largest clones.

Paper-wide results and their limitations: The sizes of highly expanded clones could end up underestimated when identical TCR molecules share a barcode. When barcode sub-clustering was left out, chimeric consensus sequences inflated TCR diversity, with chimeras reaching as high as 47%. In CMV-specific effector cells, clones with more than 20 RNA copies contained over 99% of molecules, whereas in naive cells such clones contained under 1% of molecules. Even against a background of approximately 1 million naive CD8 T cells, spiked-in Jurkat TCR RNA amounting to a single cell's worth was reported to be detectable. Spiked-in Jurkat TCR RNA (about ten copies' worth), which is not part of the donor repertoire, was contained in the naive libraries. Modeling estimated about three recovered TCR RNA copies per cell, compared with about 9.3 by digital PCR, which implies about 30% capture efficiency.

CDR1 and CDR2 (SEHNR, FQNEAQ) derive from the germline V gene (reference sequence). The CDR3 goes from the cysteine to the phenylalanine over 12 residues. The only DNA kept is the CDR3, 36 bases in frame from the first base. V is clipped by 2 bases and J by 7 bases, and the sequence between their germline boundaries is 5 bases long. The chain uses TRBV7-9 and TRBJ1-4; confidence is insufficient to name the D gene. The sequence was obtained from a human donor in good health. Some libraries in this study had Jurkat cell RNA spiked in. Sequenced material: naive CD8+ T cells from blood, with Jurkat cell RNA spiked in. The cell subset or site label, read with the paper, signifies: FACS-sorted CD8+CD4-CCR7+CD45RA+ naive T cells. The CDR3 loop reads CASSLRSEKLFF. The DNA sequence is as follows: TGTGCCAGCAGCTTAAGAAGTGAAAAACTGTTTTTT.